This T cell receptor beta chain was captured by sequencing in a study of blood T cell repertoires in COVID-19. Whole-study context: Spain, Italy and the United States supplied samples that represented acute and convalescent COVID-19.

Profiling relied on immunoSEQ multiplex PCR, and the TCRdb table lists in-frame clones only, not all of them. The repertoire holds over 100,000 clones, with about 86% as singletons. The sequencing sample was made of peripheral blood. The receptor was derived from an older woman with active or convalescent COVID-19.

The CDR3 DNA is TGTGCCGTTCAACAGGGCAATGAAAAACTGTTTTTT. This sequence encodes CAVQQGNEKLFF. The rearrangement links TRBV28 to TRBJ1-4, with TRBD1 as a possible D gene (6 bases). Looked up from germline, CDR1 is MDHEN and CDR2 is SYDVKM. The V end was cut by 11 bases, the J end by 5 bases, with 12 bases between. This CDR3 spans 12 amino acids.